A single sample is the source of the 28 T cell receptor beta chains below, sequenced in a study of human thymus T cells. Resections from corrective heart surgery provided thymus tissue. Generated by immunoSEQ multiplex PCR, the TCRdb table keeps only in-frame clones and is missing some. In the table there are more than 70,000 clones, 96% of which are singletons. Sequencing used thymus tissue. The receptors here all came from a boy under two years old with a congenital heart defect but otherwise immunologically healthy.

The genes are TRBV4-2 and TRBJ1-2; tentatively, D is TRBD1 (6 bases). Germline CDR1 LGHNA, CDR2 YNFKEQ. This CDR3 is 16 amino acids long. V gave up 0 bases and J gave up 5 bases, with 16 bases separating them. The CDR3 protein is CASSQDIAGDMYGYTF. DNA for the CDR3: TGTGCCAGCAGCCAAGATATAGCAGGGGATATGTATGGCTACACCTTC.

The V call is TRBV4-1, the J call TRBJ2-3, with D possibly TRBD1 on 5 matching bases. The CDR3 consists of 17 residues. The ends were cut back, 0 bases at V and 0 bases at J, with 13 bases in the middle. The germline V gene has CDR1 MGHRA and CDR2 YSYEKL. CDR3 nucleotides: TGCGCCAGCAGCCAAGATAGGCAGGGTGAGAGCACAGATACGCAGTATTTT. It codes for CASSQDRQGESTDTQYF.

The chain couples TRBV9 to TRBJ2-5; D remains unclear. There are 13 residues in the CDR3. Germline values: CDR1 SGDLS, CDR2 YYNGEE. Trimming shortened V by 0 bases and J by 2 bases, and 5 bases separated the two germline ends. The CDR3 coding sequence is TGTGCCAGCAGCGTAGGGGTTCAAGAGACCCAGTACTTC. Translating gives CASSVGVQETQYF.

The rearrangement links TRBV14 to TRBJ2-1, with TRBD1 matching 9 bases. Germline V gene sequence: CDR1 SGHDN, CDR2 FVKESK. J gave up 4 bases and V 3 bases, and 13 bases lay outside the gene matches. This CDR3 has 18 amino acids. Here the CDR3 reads CASSHQKGDRAGYNEQFF. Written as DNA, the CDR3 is TGTGCCAGCAGCCACCAAAAAGGGGACAGGGCGGGATACAATGAGCAGTTCTTC.

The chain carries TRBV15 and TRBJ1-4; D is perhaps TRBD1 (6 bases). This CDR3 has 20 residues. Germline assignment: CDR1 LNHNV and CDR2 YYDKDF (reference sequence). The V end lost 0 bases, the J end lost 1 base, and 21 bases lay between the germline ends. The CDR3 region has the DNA TGTGCCACCAGCAGAGATTGTGGGTTTGCAGGGGACCGAACTAATGAAAAACTGTTTTTT. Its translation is CATSRDCGFAGDRTNEKLFF. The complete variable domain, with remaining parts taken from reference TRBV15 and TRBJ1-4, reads DAMVIQNPRYQVTQFGKPVTLSCSQTLNHNVMYWYQQKSSQAPKLLFHYYDKDFNNEADTPDNFQSRRPNTSFCFLDIRSPGLGDTAMYLCATSRDCGFAGDRTNEKLFFGSGTQLSVL.

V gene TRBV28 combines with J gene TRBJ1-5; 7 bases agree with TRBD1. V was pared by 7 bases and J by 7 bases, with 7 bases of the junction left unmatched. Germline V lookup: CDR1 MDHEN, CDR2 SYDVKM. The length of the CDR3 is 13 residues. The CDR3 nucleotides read TGTGCCAGCAAGGGGGCGTCCGGGCAGCCCCAGCATTTT. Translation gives CASKGASGQPQHF.

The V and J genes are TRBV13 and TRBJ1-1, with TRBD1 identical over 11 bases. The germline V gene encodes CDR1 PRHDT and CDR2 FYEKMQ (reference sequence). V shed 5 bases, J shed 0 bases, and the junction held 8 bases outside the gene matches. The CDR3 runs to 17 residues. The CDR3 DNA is TGTGCCAGCAGCGCCCGGGACAGGGGGAGGTTGAACACTGAAGCTTTCTTT. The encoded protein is CASSARDRGRLNTEAFF.

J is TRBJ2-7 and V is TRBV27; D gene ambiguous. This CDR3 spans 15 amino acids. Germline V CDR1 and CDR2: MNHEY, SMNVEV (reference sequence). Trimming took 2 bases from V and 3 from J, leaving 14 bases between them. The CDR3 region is CASSLSSEDLYEQYF. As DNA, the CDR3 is TGTGCCAGCAGTTTAAGTTCAGAAGACCTCTACGAGCAGTACTTC.

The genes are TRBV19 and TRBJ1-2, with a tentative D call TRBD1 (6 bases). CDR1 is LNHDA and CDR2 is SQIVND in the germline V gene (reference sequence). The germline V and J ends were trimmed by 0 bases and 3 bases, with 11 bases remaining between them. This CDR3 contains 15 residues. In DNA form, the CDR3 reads TGTGCCAGTAGTATAGATAGGACAGAGCACTATGGCTACACCTTC. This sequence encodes CASSIDRTEHYGYTF.

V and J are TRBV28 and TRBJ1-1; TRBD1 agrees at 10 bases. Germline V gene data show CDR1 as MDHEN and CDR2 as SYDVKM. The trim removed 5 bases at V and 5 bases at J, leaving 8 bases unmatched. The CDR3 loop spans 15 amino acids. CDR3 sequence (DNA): TGTGCCAGCAGTCCTGACAGGGGGCTACGAACTGAAGCTTTCTTT. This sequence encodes CASSPDRGLRTEAFF.

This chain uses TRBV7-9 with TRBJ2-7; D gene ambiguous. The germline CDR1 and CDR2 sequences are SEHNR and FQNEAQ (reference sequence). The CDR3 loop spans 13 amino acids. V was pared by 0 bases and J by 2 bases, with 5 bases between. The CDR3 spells CASSLALTYEQYF. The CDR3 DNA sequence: TGTGCCAGCAGCTTAGCACTAACCTACGAGCAGTACTTC.

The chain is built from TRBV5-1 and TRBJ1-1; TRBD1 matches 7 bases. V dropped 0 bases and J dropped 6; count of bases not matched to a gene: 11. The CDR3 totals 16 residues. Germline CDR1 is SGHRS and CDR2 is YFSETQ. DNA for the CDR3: TGCGCCAGCAGCTTGGTAGAACACAGGGGAGTTGCTGAAGCTTTCTTT. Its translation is CASSLVEHRGVAEAFF. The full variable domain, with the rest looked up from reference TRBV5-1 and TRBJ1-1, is KAGVTQTPRYLIKTRGQQVTLSCSPISGHRSVSWYQQTPGQGLQFLFEYFSETQRNKGNFPGRFSGRQFSNSRSEMNVSTLELGDSALYLCASSLVEHRGVAEAFFGQGTRLTVV.

Here the CDR3 DNA reads TGTGCCAGCAGACTAGCGGTGGGACCGGACAGGGAGCAGTACTTC. Amino acids: CASRLAVGPDREQYF. The V call is TRBV6-5, the J call TRBJ2-7; D is possibly TRBD2 (8 bases). The germline gives CDR1 MNHEY, CDR2 SVGAGI. The CDR3 has 15 amino acids. V was shortened by 6 bases and J by 7 bases, with 22 bases between the two germline ends.

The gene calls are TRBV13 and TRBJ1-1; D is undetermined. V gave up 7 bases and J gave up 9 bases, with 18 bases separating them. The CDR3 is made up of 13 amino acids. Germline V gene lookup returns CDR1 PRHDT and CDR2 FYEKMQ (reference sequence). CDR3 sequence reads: CASIPLGAIKAFF. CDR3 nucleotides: TGTGCCAGCATCCCCCTAGGCGCAATAAAAGCTTTCTTT.

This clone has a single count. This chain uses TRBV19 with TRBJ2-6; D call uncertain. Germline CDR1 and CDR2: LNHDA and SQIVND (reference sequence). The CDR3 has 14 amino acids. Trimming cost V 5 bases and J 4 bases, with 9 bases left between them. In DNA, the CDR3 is TGTGCCAGTAGTCCAATCCCCGGGGCCAACGTCCTGACTTTC. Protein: CASSPIPGANVLTF.

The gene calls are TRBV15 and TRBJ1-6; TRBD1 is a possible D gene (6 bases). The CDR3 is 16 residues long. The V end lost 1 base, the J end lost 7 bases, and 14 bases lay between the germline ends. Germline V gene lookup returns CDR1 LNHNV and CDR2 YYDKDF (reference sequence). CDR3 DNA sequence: TGTGCCACCAGCAGAGGGACAGCCAAATTGAATTCACCCCTCCACTTT. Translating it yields CATSRGTAKLNSPLHF.

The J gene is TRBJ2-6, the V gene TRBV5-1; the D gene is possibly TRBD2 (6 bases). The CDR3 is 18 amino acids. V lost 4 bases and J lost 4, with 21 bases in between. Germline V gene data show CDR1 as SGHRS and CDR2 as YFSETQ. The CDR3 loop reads CASSQIAWGEPGANVLTF. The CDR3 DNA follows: TGCGCCAGCAGCCAAATTGCTTGGGGGGAACCCGGGGCCAACGTCCTGACTTTC.

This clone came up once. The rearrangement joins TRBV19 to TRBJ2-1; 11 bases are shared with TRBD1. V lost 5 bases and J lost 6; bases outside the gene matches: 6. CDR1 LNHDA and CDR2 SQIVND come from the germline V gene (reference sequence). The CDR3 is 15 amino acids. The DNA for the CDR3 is TGTGCCAGTAGTTCCACGGGACAGGGGGGCAATGAGCAGTTCTTC. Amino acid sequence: CASSSTGQGGNEQFF. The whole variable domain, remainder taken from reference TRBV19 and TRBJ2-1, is DGGITQSPKYLFRKEGQNVTLSCEQNLNHDAMYWYRQDPGQGLRLIYYSQIVNDFQKGDIAEGYSVSREKKESFPLTVTSAQKNPTAFYLCASSSTGQGGNEQFFGPGTRLTVL.

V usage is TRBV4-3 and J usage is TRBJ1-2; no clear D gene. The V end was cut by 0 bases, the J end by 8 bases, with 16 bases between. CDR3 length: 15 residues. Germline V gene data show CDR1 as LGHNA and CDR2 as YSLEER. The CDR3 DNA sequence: TGCGCCAGCAGCCAAGAGACCGGGGAGATGGAAGGCTACACCTTC. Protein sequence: CASSQETGEMEGYTF.

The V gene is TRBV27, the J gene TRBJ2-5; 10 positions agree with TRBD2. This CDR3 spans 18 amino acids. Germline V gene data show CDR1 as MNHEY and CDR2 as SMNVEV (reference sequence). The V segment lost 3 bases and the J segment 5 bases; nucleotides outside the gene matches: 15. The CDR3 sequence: CASSFQAASGGPRETQYF. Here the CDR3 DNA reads TGTGCCAGCAGTTTTCAGGCGGCTAGCGGGGGCCCCAGGGAGACCCAGTACTTC.

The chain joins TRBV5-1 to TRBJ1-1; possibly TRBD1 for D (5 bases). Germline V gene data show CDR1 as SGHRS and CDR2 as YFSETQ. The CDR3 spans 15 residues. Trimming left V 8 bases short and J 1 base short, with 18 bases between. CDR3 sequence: CASTPKNTGNTEAFF. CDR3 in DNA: TGCGCCAGTACACCAAAAAACACAGGGAACACTGAAGCTTTCTTT.

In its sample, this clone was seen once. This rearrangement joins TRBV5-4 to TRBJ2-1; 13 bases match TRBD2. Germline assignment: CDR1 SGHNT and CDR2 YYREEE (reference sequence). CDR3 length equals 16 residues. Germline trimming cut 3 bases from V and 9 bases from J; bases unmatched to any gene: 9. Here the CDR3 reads CASSSAGLAGSSEQFF. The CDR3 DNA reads TGTGCCAGCAGCTCAGCGGGACTAGCGGGAAGTAGTGAGCAGTTCTTC. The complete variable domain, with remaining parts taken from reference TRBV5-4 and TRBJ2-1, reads ETGVTQSPTHLIKTRGQQVTLRCSSQSGHNTVSWYQQALGQGPQFIFQYYREEENGRGNFPPRFSGLQFPNYSSELNVNALELDDSALYLCASSSAGLAGSSEQFFGPGTRLTVL.

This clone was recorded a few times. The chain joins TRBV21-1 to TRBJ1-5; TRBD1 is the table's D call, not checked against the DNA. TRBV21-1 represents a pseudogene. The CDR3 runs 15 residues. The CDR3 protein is CASSKEGRTYQPQHF. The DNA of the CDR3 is TGTGCCAGCAGCAAAGAGGGGCGTACTTATCAGCCCCAGCATTTT.

CDR3 amino acids: CASSCKDTQYF. The DNA of the CDR3 is TGTGCCAGCAGCTGTAAGGATACGCAGTATTTT. The V call is TRBV7-3, the J call TRBJ2-3, with D unclear. The CDR3 runs 11 residues. Trimming took off 4 bases at V and 6 bases at J, with 5 bases between the two ends. Per the germline V gene, CDR1 is SGHTA and CDR2 is FQGTGA.

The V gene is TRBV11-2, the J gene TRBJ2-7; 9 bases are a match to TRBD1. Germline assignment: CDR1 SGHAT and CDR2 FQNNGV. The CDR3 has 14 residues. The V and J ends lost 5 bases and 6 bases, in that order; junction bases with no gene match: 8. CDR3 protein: CASSPRDRVREQYF. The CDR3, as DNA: TGTGCCAGCAGCCCCCGGGACAGGGTCCGCGAGCAGTACTTC.

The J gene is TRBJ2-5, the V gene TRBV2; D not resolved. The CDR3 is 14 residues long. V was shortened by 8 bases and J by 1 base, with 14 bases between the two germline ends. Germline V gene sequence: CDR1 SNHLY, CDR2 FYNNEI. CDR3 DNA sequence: TGTGCCAGCCACGTTTCGAAAACCCAAGAGACCCAGTACTTC. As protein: CASHVSKTQETQYF.

For the CDR3, the DNA is TGTGCCAGCAGCTCGGGACAAGAAGAGACCCAGTACTTC. The encoded protein is CASSSGQEETQYF. This chain joins TRBV7-3 and TRBJ2-5, with D possibly TRBD1 on 6 matching bases. Germline lookup yields CDR1 SGHTA and CDR2 FQGTGA. The V end was cut by 4 bases, the J end by 3 bases, with 9 bases between. This CDR3 comprises 13 residues.

The CDR3 DNA sequence: TGTGCCAGCAGCTTACGGGCGGGAGGGCCCTCGGCAGATACGCAGTATTTT. Amino acids: CASSLRAGGPSADTQYF. The chain has TRBV5-4 and TRBJ2-3; 9 bases line up with TRBD2. The V gene's germline CDR1 is SGHNT and CDR2 YYREEE (reference sequence). The CDR3 extends over 17 amino acids. J lost 4 bases, V lost 2 bases, and 11 bases had no gene match. The whole variable domain, filled in from reference TRBV5-4 and TRBJ2-3, reads ETGVTQSPTHLIKTRGQQVTLRCSSQSGHNTVSWYQQALGQGPQFIFQYYREEENGRGNFPPRFSGLQFPNYSSELNVNALELDDSALYLCASSLRAGGPSADTQYFGPGTRLTVL.